The 28 T cell receptor beta chains presented below share a single source sample, sequenced in a study of shared clonotypes between healthy human individuals. Using immunoSEQ multiplex PCR, the repertoire was profiled, and TCRdb retains in-frame clones only, with some absent. The sample carries about 670,000 clones, approximately 79% recorded once. The source material was memory CD4+ T cells sorted from blood. Regarding subset: CD45RA-negative fraction. The receptors originated from a woman between 25 and 40 years old in good health.

The genes are TRBV7-9 and TRBJ1-4; 7 bases line up with TRBD1. Germline CDR1 SEHNR, CDR2 FQNEAQ (reference sequence). Germline trimming cut 1 base from V and 3 bases from J; bases unmatched to any gene: 2. The CDR3 consists of 15 residues. In DNA form, the CDR3 reads TGTGCCAGCAGCTTAGGGGACAGCCCTAATGAAAAACTGTTTTTT. This codes for CASSLGDSPNEKLFF.

The chain uses TRBV19 and TRBJ1-1, with D perhaps TRBD1 (5 bases). The CDR3 has 14 amino acids. Germline CDR1 LNHDA, CDR2 SQIVND (reference sequence). V was shortened by 6 bases and J by 5 bases, with 16 bases between the two germline ends. CDR3 DNA: TGTGCCAGTAGATTCCGGGACGCAGGTACTGAAGCTTTCTTT. Encoded protein: CASRFRDAGTEAFF.

The chain employs TRBV7-9 and TRBJ1-1; D is possibly TRBD1 (5 bases). In germline, CDR1 is SEHNR, CDR2 FQNEAQ (reference sequence). Trimming shortened V by 5 bases and J by 2 bases, and 18 bases separated the two germline ends. CDR3 length equals 16 residues. The CDR3 protein is CASSPRPRQGNTEAFF. The DNA for the CDR3 is TGTGCCAGCAGCCCAAGGCCTCGGCAGGGAAACACTGAAGCTTTCTTT.

This chain connects TRBV4-1 to TRBJ2-3; a weak D match, TRBD2 (6 bases). CDR1 is MGHRA and CDR2 is YSYEKL in the germline V gene. Between the trimmed V and J ends, which lost 3 bases and 0 bases, there was a span of 13 bases. The CDR3 contains 16 residues. The DNA for the CDR3 is TGCGCCAGCAGCCAGTTCCGCGGGACTAGCACAGATACGCAGTATTTT. This encodes CASSQFRGTSTDTQYF.

V is TRBV7-2 and J is TRBJ1-2; 10 bases are a match to TRBD1. Germline assignment: CDR1 SGHTA and CDR2 FQGNSA. The CDR3 extends over 17 amino acids. J gave up 7 bases and V 2 bases, and 13 bases lay outside the gene matches. The CDR3 region has the DNA TGTGCCAGCAGCTTACTGACAGGGGGCCTAGTATCACGTGGCTACACCTTC. It is translated as CASSLLTGGLVSRGYTF.

The rearrangement uses TRBV11-2 and TRBJ2-2; 8 bases agree with TRBD1. The trim removed 6 bases at V and 1 base at J, leaving 7 bases unmatched. CDR1 and CDR2 (germline): SGHAT, FQNNGV. This CDR3 is 16 amino acids long. The DNA of the CDR3 is TGTGCCAGCAGACCCGGACAGGGTATGAACACCGGGGAGCTGTTTTTT. This encodes CASRPGQGMNTGELFF. The entire variable domain, with the rest obtained from reference TRBV11-2 and TRBJ2-2, is as follows: EAGVAQSPRYKIIEKRQSVAFWCNPISGHATLYWYQQILGQGPKLLIQFQNNGVVDDSQLPKDRFSAERLKGVDSTLKIQPAKLEDSAVYLCASRPGQGMNTGELFFGEGSRLTVL.

A remark on this clone: The same CDR3 arises from other DNA sequences in this sample as well. The chain carries TRBV18 and TRBJ1-1, with D tentatively TRBD1 (5 bases). CDR1 is KGHSH, CDR2 LQKENI, per germline. The CDR3 has 13 amino acids. The V end was cut by 6 bases, the J end by 1 base, with 9 bases between. The CDR3 nucleotides are TGTGCCAGCTCGTCGACAGAGAACACTGAAGCTTTCTTT. Translating gives CASSSTENTEAFF. Variable domain in full (rest from reference TRBV18 and TRBJ1-1): NAGVMQNPRHLVRRRGQEARLRCSPMKGHSHVYWYRQLPEEGLKFMVYLQKENIIDESGMPKERFSAEFPKEGPSILRIQQVVRGDSAAYFCASSSTENTEAFFGQGTRLTVV.

The chain carries TRBV4-1 and TRBJ1-1, with D tentatively TRBD1 (5 bases). V lost 2 bases and J lost 7, with 26 bases in between. The length of the CDR3 is 18 residues. Germline CDR1 is MGHRA and CDR2 is YSYEKL. The CDR3 DNA reads TGCGCCAGCAGCCAATCCCTCTTCTCCAGGACAAGGGCGGTTGAAGCTTTCTTT. Translating gives CASSQSLFSRTRAVEAFF.

This clone has more than one count but fewer than ten. The rearrangement links TRBV2 to TRBJ2-1; D gene ambiguous. Germline CDR1 reads SNHLY; CDR2 reads FYNNEI. CDR3 length: 12 residues. V was clipped by 6 bases and J by 8 bases, with 11 bases between them. The CDR3 DNA reads as TGTGCCAGCAGAGGTTTAATATATGAGCAGTTCTTC. The encoded protein is CASRGLIYEQFF.

This chain uses TRBV6-6 with TRBJ2-1; D remains unclear. CDR3 size: 12 residues. Germline V gene sequence: CDR1 MNHNY, CDR2 SVGAGI (reference sequence). The germline V and J ends were trimmed by 6 bases and 10 bases, with 13 bases remaining between them. Written as DNA, the CDR3 is TGTGCCAGCAGCCGACTGGGCACCGAGCAGTTCTTC. Translating gives CASSRLGTEQFF.

The chain uses TRBV5-4 and TRBJ2-1; 9 positions agree with TRBD1. This CDR3 comprises 16 residues. Germline CDR1 reads SGHNT; CDR2 reads YYREEE (reference sequence). V was pared by 5 bases and J by 1 base, with 7 bases of the junction left unmatched. The CDR3 region has the DNA TGTGCCAGCAGGAGAAAGACAGGGGGTTCCTACAATGAGCAGTTCTTC. Translating it yields CASRRKTGGSYNEQFF.

The chain joins TRBV5-1 to TRBJ2-7, with no clear D. The CDR3 is made up of 15 amino acids. Trimming removed 0 bases at V and 3 bases at J, with 13 bases between. CDR1 is SGHRS and CDR2 is YFSETQ in the germline V gene. The CDR3 region is CASSLGPPPNYEQYF. The CDR3 DNA sequence: TGCGCCAGCAGCTTGGGACCGCCTCCCAACTACGAGCAGTACTTC.

The chain combines TRBV28 with TRBJ2-7; D gene unclear. Trimming removed 5 bases from V and 6 bases from J, with 14 bases in between. The CDR3 covers 13 residues. Germline lookup yields CDR1 MDHEN and CDR2 SYDVKM. The CDR3 here is CASSTGLPAEQYF. The CDR3 region has the DNA TGTGCCAGCAGTACTGGCCTACCGGCCGAGCAGTACTTC.

The rearrangement links TRBV11-3 to TRBJ2-3; D is uncertain. Germline lookup yields CDR1 SGHNT and CDR2 YENEEA. This CDR3 is built from 18 residues. V shed 7 bases and J shed 6 bases, with 29 bases lying between them. CDR3 nucleotides: TGTGCCAGCACCCATGAAGTCAGTTCCCCCAATGCAGGTGATACGCAGTATTTT. Its protein product is CASTHEVSSPNAGDTQYF.

V gene TRBV19 combines with J gene TRBJ1-5; a possible D gene is TRBD1 (6 bases). The CDR3 is 15 residues long. Looked up from germline, CDR1 is LNHDA and CDR2 is SQIVND (reference sequence). Deletions cut 7 bases from V and 5 bases from J, with 18 bases between. The CDR3: CASTSRGGPDQPQHF. CDR3 in DNA: TGTGCCAGTACTTCCAGGGGCGGGCCGGATCAGCCCCAGCATTTT.

The chain links TRBV5-1 to TRBJ2-7; D is unresolved. V gave up 4 bases and J gave up 4 bases, with 15 bases separating them. The CDR3 length is 14 residues. In germline, CDR1 is SGHRS, CDR2 YFSETQ. The CDR3 DNA sequence: TGCGCCAGCAGCCCCTCGGCCGCCGAGTACGAGCAGTACTTC. Protein: CASSPSAAEYEQYF.

This clone was detected only once. The chain combines TRBV7-2 with TRBJ1-5, with a tentative D call TRBD1 (6 bases). In germline, CDR1 is SGHTA, CDR2 FQGNSA. The CDR3 consists of 14 residues. Trimming shortened V by 5 bases and J by 4 bases, and 12 bases separated the two germline ends. The chain's CDR3 is CASSVIQGNQPQHF. CDR3 DNA sequence: TGTGCCAGCAGCGTGATACAGGGAAATCAGCCCCAGCATTTT.

V usage is TRBV11-3 and J usage is TRBJ1-5; perhaps TRBD1 as D (5 bases). Looked up from germline, CDR1 is SGHNT and CDR2 is YENEEA. This CDR3 spans 16 amino acids. Trimming stripped 1 base from V and 1 base from J, with 11 bases between. This CDR3 reads CASSLVRQRSNQPQHF. In DNA form, the CDR3 reads TGTGCCAGCAGCTTAGTTCGACAGAGAAGCAATCAGCCCCAGCATTTT.

A remark on this clone: This may arise from a read error, as a much more abundant clone is one base away. Within the sample, other DNA sequences also encode this same CDR3. V is TRBV5-8 and J is TRBJ2-1; 7 bases map to TRBD2. Germline trimming cut 2 bases from V and 0 bases from J; bases unmatched to any gene: 2. The CDR3 totals 15 residues. Germline CDR1 SGHTS, CDR2 YDEGEE. The CDR3 protein is CASSLAGSSYNEQFF. In DNA, the CDR3 is TGTGCCAGCAGCTTAGCGGGAAGCTCCTACAATGAGCAGTTCTTC. Using reference TRBV5-8 and TRBJ2-1 for the parts outside the CDR3, the full variable domain is EAGVTQSPTHLIKTRGQQATLRCSPISGHTSVYWYQQALGLGLQFLLWYDEGEERNRGNFPPRFSGRQFPNYSSELNVNALELEDSALYLCASSLAGSSYNEQFFGPGTRLTVL.

This clone was seen a few times. The same CDR3 is also encoded by other DNA sequences in this sample. The chain uses TRBV5-1 and TRBJ2-2; 9 bases are shared with TRBD1. From germline, CDR1 is SGHRS and CDR2 YFSETQ. The ends lost 4 bases at V and 6 bases at J; junction bases unmatched: 7. The length of the CDR3 is 15 residues. This CDR3 is CASSLGDRDAGELFF. CDR3 bases: TGCGCCAGCAGCCTGGGGGACAGGGATGCCGGGGAGCTGTTTTTT.

The chain recombines TRBV7-8 with TRBJ1-4; no reliable D call. The CDR3 spans 16 residues. The V gene lost 1 base and the J gene lost 0 bases, with 9 bases spanning the gap. Germline CDR1 and CDR2: SGHVS and FQNEAQ. The CDR3 protein is CASSLDRLATNEKLFF. CDR3 sequence (DNA): TGTGCCAGCAGCTTAGACAGACTTGCAACTAATGAAAAACTGTTTTTT.

The chain combines TRBV6-1 with TRBJ2-7; 11 bases are a match to TRBD2. The CDR3 has 14 residues. Germline values: CDR1 MNHNS, CDR2 SASEGT. The ends lost 8 bases at V and 3 bases at J; junction bases unmatched: 6. The CDR3: CASFTGLAVYEQYF. The CDR3 DNA follows: TGTGCCAGCTTCACGGGACTAGCGGTCTACGAGCAGTACTTC.

This chain connects TRBV10-3 to TRBJ2-7, with 7 bases lining up with TRBD2. CDR3 length: 14 residues. Trimming at V came to 10 bases and at J to 2 bases, leaving 11 bases not matched to a gene. CDR1 is ENHRY, CDR2 SYGVKD, per germline. CDR3 sequence reads: CATTRTSETYEQYF. For the CDR3, the DNA is TGTGCCACCACACGTACTAGCGAGACCTACGAGCAGTACTTC.

This sequence joins TRBV18 and TRBJ1-2, with D hard to call. Germline values: CDR1 KGHSH, CDR2 LQKENI. The CDR3 covers 12 residues. V was shortened by 6 bases and J by 2 bases, with 7 bases between the two germline ends. In DNA form, the CDR3 reads TGTGCCAGCTCCCTTGACAACTATGGCTACACCTTC. Amino acid sequence: CASSLDNYGYTF. Looking up the rest from reference TRBV18 and TRBJ1-2 gives the full variable domain: NAGVMQNPRHLVRRRGQEARLRCSPMKGHSHVYWYRQLPEEGLKFMVYLQKENIIDESGMPKERFSAEFPKEGPSILRIQQVVRGDSAAYFCASSLDNYGYTFGSGTRLTVV.

This chain links TRBV6-1 with TRBJ2-3; no reliable D call. Trimming cost V 5 bases and J 0 bases, with 9 bases left between them. Germline CDR1 is MNHNS and CDR2 is SASEGT. CDR3 length: 14 residues. This CDR3 reads CASSPQYSTDTQYF. The DNA of the CDR3 is TGTGCCAGCAGTCCACAGTATAGCACAGATACGCAGTATTTT.

The J gene is TRBJ2-7, the V gene TRBV10-3; tentative D call: TRBD1 (5 bases). Germline values: CDR1 ENHRY, CDR2 SYGVKD. The CDR3 runs 16 residues. Trimming pared 0 bases from V and 2 bases from J, leaving 14 bases between. CDR3 sequence (DNA): TGTGCCATCAGTGAGTCTAGGGCCAGGGTAACCTACGAGCAGTACTTC. This translates into CAISESRARVTYEQYF.

This clone was recorded once. This chain links TRBV11-2 with TRBJ2-7; 9 nucleotides align to TRBD1. This CDR3 spans 15 amino acids. Trimming cost V 5 bases and J 5 bases; bases outside gene matches: 10. Germline CDR1 SGHAT, CDR2 FQNNGV. The CDR3 protein is CASSPRRTGDNEQYF. CDR3 sequence (DNA): TGTGCCAGCAGCCCCCGGCGGACAGGGGATAACGAGCAGTACTTC.

The chain carries TRBV5-1 and TRBJ2-3; 13 bases align to TRBD2. CDR3 size: 19 residues. Germline values: CDR1 SGHRS, CDR2 YFSETQ. The V segment lost 3 bases and the J segment 5 bases; nucleotides outside the gene matches: 15. The CDR3 region has the DNA TGCGCCAGCAGCTCCTCAAACCAGACTAGCGGGAGGAGGGGAGATACGCAGTATTTT. Protein sequence: CASSSSNQTSGRRGDTQYF. The full variable domain, in which reference TRBV5-1 and TRBJ2-3 provide the parts outside the CDR3, is KAGVTQTPRYLIKTRGQQVTLSCSPISGHRSVSWYQQTPGQGLQFLFEYFSETQRNKGNFPGRFSGRQFSNSRSEMNVSTLELGDSALYLCASSSSNQTSGRRGDTQYFGPGTRLTVL.